Sequencing of this TCR beta chain was carried out in a study of T cell clonality in common variable immunodeficiency. This clone was detected many times. With the read ending 3 residues before the CDR3 end, the germline J gene is used to fill in that end. Germline CDR1 SGHVS, CDR2 FQNEAQ. The CDR3 sequence is 18 residues long. The V and J ends lost 5 bases and 3 bases, in that order; junction bases with no gene match: 17. Libraries were prepared by immunoSEQ multiplex PCR; TCRdb keeps only in-frame clonotypes and omits some of them. This sample includes around 50,000 clones with no singletons; its ten biggest clones take up about 1.8%.

The chain has TRBV7-8 and TRBJ1-2; the match to TRBD1 covers 8 bases. This TCR came from a person between 18 and 75 years old in good health. Sequenced sample: peripheral blood mononuclear cells. CDR3 amino acids: CASSAQSGQGLHHYGYTF. The DNA read from the CDR3 is TGTGCCAGCAGCGCCCAGTCCGGACAGGGCCTCCACCACTATGGC.